The 22 T cell receptor beta chains listed next were all sequenced from one sample in a study of OX40 agonist ivuxolimab in advanced cancers. Using immunoSEQ multiplex PCR, the repertoire was profiled, and TCRdb retains in-frame clones only, with some absent. The sample lists 20,000 to 25,000 clones, around four fifths occurring once. The sequences come from CD4+ or CD8+ T cells sorted from blood, collected in a trial of the OX40 agonist ivuxolimab. The receptors were gathered from an adult with an advanced solid tumor such as melanoma, head and neck, liver or kidney cancer.

CDR3 residues: CASSPPGTGNSGNTIYF. The CDR3, as DNA: TGTGCCAGCAGCCCTCCCGGGACGGGCAACTCTGGAAACACCATATATTTT. The V and J genes are TRBV7-3 and TRBJ1-3; the D gene is possibly TRBD1 (5 bases). V dropped 5 bases and J dropped 0 bases, with 17 bases sitting between them. The CDR3 covers 17 residues. The V gene's germline CDR1 is SGHTA and CDR2 FQGTGA.

Relative to its sample, this clone is medium-sized. The rearrangement joins TRBV6-5 to TRBJ1-4, with D possibly being TRBD1 (6 bases). The CDR3 runs 14 residues. Trimming took 5 bases from V and 7 from J, leaving 14 bases between them. Germline loops: CDR1 MNHEY, CDR2 SVGAGI. The CDR3 sequence is CASSTGGLAEKLFF. In DNA, the CDR3 is TGTGCCAGCAGTACGGGGGGCCTGGCTGAAAAACTGTTTTTT.

V is TRBV5-1 and J is TRBJ2-1; TRBD1 aligns across 9 bases. This CDR3 is 14 amino acids long. CDR1 and CDR2 (germline): SGHRS, YFSETQ. V lost 1 base to trimming and J lost 8 bases; unmatched junction nucleotides: 4. The CDR3 loop is CASSLRDRVHEQFF. Written as DNA, the CDR3 is TGCGCCAGCAGCTTGCGGGACAGGGTGCATGAGCAGTTCTTC.

The chain combines TRBV11-2 with TRBJ1-6; maybe TRBD1 (6 bases). V shed 1 base and J shed 11 bases, with 18 bases lying between them. The V gene's germline CDR1 is SGHAT and CDR2 FQNNGV. The CDR3 has 16 residues. CDR3 region: CASSLAHRAGATPLHF. In DNA form, the CDR3 reads TGTGCCAGCAGCTTAGCGCATAGGGCAGGGGCTACACCCCTCCACTTT.

The chain uses TRBV7-9 and TRBJ2-7, with D possibly matching TRBD1 (5 bases). Germline-derived CDR1 and CDR2 are SEHNR and FQNEAQ (reference sequence). Trimming removed 1 base at V and 4 bases at J, with 17 bases between. This CDR3 contains 16 residues. In DNA form, the CDR3 reads TGTGCCAGCAGCTTAGATCCAAGGGGCCTGGGGTACGAGCAGTACTTC. Translating gives CASSLDPRGLGYEQYF.

This chain joins TRBV2 and TRBJ1-1; D not certain. Germline CDR1 reads SNHLY; CDR2 reads FYNNEI. This CDR3 region has 14 residues. V was pared by 6 bases and J by 4 bases, with 15 bases between. The CDR3 region is CASSPSYVFTEAFF. CDR3 in DNA: TGTGCCAGCAGCCCCAGCTATGTTTTCACTGAAGCTTTCTTT.

CDR3 loop: CASSQDSMNTGELFF. The CDR3 DNA reads as TGCGCCAGCAGCCAAGACTCCATGAACACCGGGGAGCTGTTTTTT. The chain uses TRBV4-1 and TRBJ2-2; no reliable D call. V dropped 0 bases and J dropped 1 base, with 6 bases sitting between them. Looked up from germline, CDR1 is MGHRA and CDR2 is YSYEKL. The CDR3 runs 15 residues.

V gene TRBV18 combines with J gene TRBJ2-3; tentative D call: TRBD1 (6 bases). Germline V lookup: CDR1 KGHSH, CDR2 LQKENI. Trimming took off 4 bases at V and 0 bases at J, with 11 bases between the two ends. There are 15 residues in the CDR3. This chain's CDR3 is CASSHDRSSTDTQYF. For the CDR3, the DNA is TGTGCCAGCTCACATGACAGGTCTAGCACAGATACGCAGTATTTT.

The V gene is TRBV7-9, the J gene TRBJ1-2, with 7 positions matching TRBD1. The V gene's germline CDR1 is SEHNR and CDR2 FQNEAQ (reference sequence). V dropped 3 bases and J dropped 3; count of bases not matched to a gene: 10. The CDR3 is 16 amino acids. CDR3 DNA: TGTGCCAGCAGCTTTGCTACAGGGGTGAAAGACTATGGCTACACCTTC. This sequence encodes CASSFATGVKDYGYTF.

This clone was picked up one time. The chain is built from TRBV4-3 and TRBJ1-2; weak D call: TRBD1 (5 bases). V dropped 0 bases and J dropped 4 bases, with 18 bases sitting between them. Germline V gene lookup returns CDR1 LGHNA and CDR2 YSLEER. The CDR3 totals 17 residues. The CDR3 bases are TGCGCCAGCAGCCAAGATCAATTCGGCAGGGCGGTCTATGGCTACACCTTC. This sequence encodes CASSQDQFGRAVYGYTF.

This clone showed up just a few times. The chain links TRBV9 to TRBJ1-1; D possibly corresponds to TRBD1 (6 bases). Germline CDR1 and CDR2: SGDLS and YYNGEE. The V gene lost 6 bases and the J gene lost 1 base, with 10 bases spanning the gap. The CDR3 has 13 amino acids. CDR3 in DNA: TGTGCCAGCACCACAGGGACGAACACTGAAGCTTTCTTT. It specifies CASTTGTNTEAFF.

This clone was counted once. The rearrangement joins TRBV2 to TRBJ2-1; TRBD2 agrees at 9 bases. The CDR3 is made up of 16 amino acids. V shed 6 bases, J shed 1 base, and the junction held 7 bases outside the gene matches. CDR1 and CDR2 (germline): SNHLY, FYNNEI. The CDR3 coding sequence is TGTGCCAGCAGAACGAGCGGGGGGCAATCCTACAATGAGCAGTTCTTC. Its protein product is CASRTSGGQSYNEQFF.

With respect to this clone: Distinct nucleotide sequences in the sample also encode this CDR3. This sequence joins TRBV10-3 and TRBJ1-1; 9 nucleotides align to TRBD1. The CDR3 extends over 15 amino acids. Germline lookup yields CDR1 ENHRY and CDR2 SYGVKD. V shed 0 bases and J 10 bases; nucleotides not matched to a gene: 9. This chain's CDR3 is CAISESTLPGQGAFF. Written as DNA, the CDR3 is TGTGCCATCAGTGAGTCTACCTTACCGGGACAGGGAGCTTTCTTT.

The chain joins TRBV9 to TRBJ1-6, with 7 bases lining up with TRBD1. The length of the CDR3 is 16 residues. V dropped 3 bases and J dropped 5; count of bases not matched to a gene: 8. In germline, CDR1 is SGDLS, CDR2 YYNGEE. This CDR3 is CASSAVGTANNSPLHF. CDR3 sequence (DNA): TGTGCCAGCAGCGCCGTGGGGACAGCCAATAATTCACCCCTCCACTTT.

This chain connects TRBV6-1 to TRBJ2-2; D is ambiguous. The CDR3 is 13 amino acids. Germline CDR1 and CDR2: MNHNS and SASEGT. V lost 2 bases and J lost 3, with 4 bases in between. The CDR3 protein is CASSEPYTGELFF. CDR3 DNA sequence: TGTGCCAGCAGTGAACCTTACACCGGGGAGCTGTTTTTT.

The V and J genes are TRBV9 and TRBJ2-5; maybe TRBD2 (6 bases). V was cut by 0 bases and J by 0 bases, with 9 bases left in between. The V gene's germline CDR1 is SGDLS and CDR2 YYNGEE. This CDR3 has 15 residues. CDR3 amino acids: CASSVGGVYQETQYF. The CDR3 DNA follows: TGTGCCAGCAGCGTAGGGGGGGTGTACCAAGAGACCCAGTACTTC.

The gene calls are TRBV27 and TRBJ1-2; TRBD1 is a possible D gene (5 bases). This CDR3 contains 14 residues. V was pared by 5 bases and J by 2 bases, with 12 bases between. CDR1 and CDR2 (germline): MNHEY, SMNVEV (reference sequence). The CDR3, as DNA: TGTGCCAGCAGTCCAGGGACGTACAACTATGGCTACACCTTC. Its protein product is CASSPGTYNYGYTF.

The J gene is TRBJ2-7, the V gene TRBV6-5; 8 positions agree with TRBD1. This CDR3 has 15 residues. Germline V gene lookup returns CDR1 MNHEY and CDR2 SVGAGI. The junction had 9 bases not matched to a gene; V was cut back by 6 bases and J by 2 bases. DNA for the CDR3: TGTGCCAGCAGCAGCGAGACAGGGGTGGCCTACGAGCAGTACTTC. Amino acid sequence: CASSSETGVAYEQYF.

J is TRBJ2-2 and V is TRBV19, with 8 nucleotides matching TRBD2. The J segment lost 5 bases and the V segment lost 7 bases, leaving 6 bases of the junction unmatched. This CDR3 has 14 residues. CDR1 and CDR2 (germline): LNHDA, SQIVND (reference sequence). CDR3 loop: CASTRTSGTGELFF. The CDR3 DNA reads TGTGCCAGTACTCGAACTAGCGGAACCGGGGAGCTGTTTTTT.

The chain recombines TRBV10-2 with TRBJ1-2, with D possibly being TRBD1 (5 bases). In germline, CDR1 is WSHSY, CDR2 SAAADI. Trimming shortened V by 8 bases and J by 6 bases, and 25 bases separated the two germline ends. This CDR3 has 16 residues. The CDR3 DNA reads TGCGCCAGCGGAGAGGACGGGGACCAGCCTGCGGATGGCTACACCTTC. This gives the protein CASGEDGDQPADGYTF.

The CDR3 spells CASSPHTAMNTEAFF. CDR3 bases: TGTGCCAGCAGTCCTCATACAGCTATGAACACTGAAGCTTTCTTT. The genes are TRBV6-1 and TRBJ1-1, with D unresolved. CDR3 length: 15 residues. The germline V and J ends were trimmed by 5 bases and 0 bases, with 13 bases remaining between them. CDR1 MNHNS and CDR2 SASEGT come from the germline V gene.

V usage is TRBV18 and J usage is TRBJ1-1; 7 bases align to TRBD1. V lost 4 bases to trimming and J lost 1 base; unmatched junction nucleotides: 6. Per germline, CDR1 KGHSH and CDR2 LQKENI. This CDR3 region has 15 residues. The DNA of the CDR3 is TGTGCCAGCTCACTCTCCCGGACAGGGAACACTGAAGCTTTCTTT. It encodes CASSLSRTGNTEAFF.